This T cell receptor (beta chain) comes out of a study of blood T cell repertoires in COVID-19. Study overall: COVID-19 samples from acute and convalescent phases originated in the United States, Italy and Spain.

The CDR3 covers 16 residues. Trimming removed 5 bases at V and 1 base at J, with 17 bases between. Germline lookup yields CDR1 MRHNA and CDR2 SNTAGT. Here immunoSEQ multiplex PCR was the method, and the copy in TCRdb shows in-frame clones only, minus some. The sample yields almost 250,000 clones, around 86% seen once. The gene calls are TRBV6-4 and TRBJ1-1; TRBD1 might be the D (6 bases). Material: PBMCs or T cells enriched from blood (not recorded which). The sequence came from a woman aged 45-60 years who had recovered from COVID-19. The CDR3 loop is CASSHRDIARNTEAFF. CDR3 nucleotide sequence: TGTGCCAGCAGTCATCGGGACATTGCGCGGAACACTGAAGCTTTCTTT.